This T cell receptor beta chain was sequenced during a study of identifying expanded T cells in peripheral blood. Germline values: CDR1 LGHNA, CDR2 YSLEER. The CDR3 has 14 residues. Germline trimming cut 4 bases from V and 6 bases from J; bases unmatched to any gene: 8. Sequencing was performed with immunoSEQ multiplex PCR; in TCRdb, only in-frame clones are kept and a portion is missing. The sample has some 90,000 clones; 88% are singletons. The receptor comes from a person between 18 and 75 years old in good health. The chain recombines TRBV4-3 with TRBJ2-7, with TRBD1 matching 8 bases. The specimen was blood. For the CDR3, the DNA is TGCGCCAGCAGCCTCGGCAGGGGGCAGTTCGAGCAGTACTTC. Protein: CASSLGRGQFEQYF.